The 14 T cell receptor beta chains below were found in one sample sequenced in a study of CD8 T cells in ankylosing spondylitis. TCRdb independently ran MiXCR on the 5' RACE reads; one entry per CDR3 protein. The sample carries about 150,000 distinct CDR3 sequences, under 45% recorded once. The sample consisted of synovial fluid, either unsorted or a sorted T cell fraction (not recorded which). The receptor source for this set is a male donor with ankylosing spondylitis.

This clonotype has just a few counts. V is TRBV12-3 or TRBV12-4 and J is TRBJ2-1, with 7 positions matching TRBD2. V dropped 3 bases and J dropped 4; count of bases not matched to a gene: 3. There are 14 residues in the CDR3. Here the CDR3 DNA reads TGTGCCAGCAGTTTGGCGGGAGAATACAATGAGCAGTTCTTC. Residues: CASSLAGEYNEQFF.

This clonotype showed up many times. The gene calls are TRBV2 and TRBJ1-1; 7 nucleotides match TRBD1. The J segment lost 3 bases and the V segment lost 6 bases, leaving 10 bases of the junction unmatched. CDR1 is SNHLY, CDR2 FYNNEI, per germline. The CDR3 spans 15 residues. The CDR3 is CASRTDRPLYTEAFF. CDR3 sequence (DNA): TGTGCCAGCAGAACGGACAGGCCTCTATACACTGAAGCTTTCTTT.

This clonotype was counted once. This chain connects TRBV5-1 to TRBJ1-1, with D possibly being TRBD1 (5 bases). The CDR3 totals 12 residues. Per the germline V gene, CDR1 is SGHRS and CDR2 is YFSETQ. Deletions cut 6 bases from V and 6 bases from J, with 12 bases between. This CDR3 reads CASIHQGAEAFF. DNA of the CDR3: TGCGCCAGCATCCACCAAGGGGCTGAAGCTTTCTTT.

The CDR3 protein is CASRSSGAKNIQYF. As DNA, the CDR3 is TGTGCCAGCAGGTCGAGTGGAGCCAAAAACATTCAGTACTTC. The chain employs TRBV27 and TRBJ2-4; D gene ambiguous. With 6 bases removed from V and 0 bases from J, the gap between germline ends came to 9 bases. Germline CDR1 and CDR2: MNHEY and SMNVEV (reference sequence). The CDR3 loop spans 14 amino acids.

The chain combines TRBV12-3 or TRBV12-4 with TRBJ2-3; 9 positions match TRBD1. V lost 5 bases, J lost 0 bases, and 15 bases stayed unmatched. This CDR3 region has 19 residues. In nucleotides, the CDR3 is TGTGCCAGCAGTCCTACAGGGGGCTACCCACTTGTTAGCACAGATACGCAGTATTTT. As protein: CASSPTGGYPLVSTDTQYF.

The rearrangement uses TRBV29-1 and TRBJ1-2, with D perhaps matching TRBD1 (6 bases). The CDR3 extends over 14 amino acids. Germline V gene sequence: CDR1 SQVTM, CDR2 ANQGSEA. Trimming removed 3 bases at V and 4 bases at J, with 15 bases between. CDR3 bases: TGCAGCGTTGAGGACAGCAGTATTCTCTATGGCTACACCTTC. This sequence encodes CSVEDSSILYGYTF.

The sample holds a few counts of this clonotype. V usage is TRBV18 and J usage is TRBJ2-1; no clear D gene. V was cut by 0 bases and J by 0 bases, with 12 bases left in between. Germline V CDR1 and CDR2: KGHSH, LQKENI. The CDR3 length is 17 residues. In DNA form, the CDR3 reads TGTGCCAGCTCACCACCTCTGGCCGAGAGCTCCTACAATGAGCAGTTCTTC. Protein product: CASSPPLAESSYNEQFF.

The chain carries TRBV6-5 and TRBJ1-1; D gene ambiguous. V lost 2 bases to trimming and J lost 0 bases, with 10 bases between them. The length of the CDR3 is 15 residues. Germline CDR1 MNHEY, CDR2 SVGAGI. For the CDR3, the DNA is TGTGCCAGCAGTTACGCGGGCGGATTGAACACTGAAGCTTTCTTT. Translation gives CASSYAGGLNTEAFF.

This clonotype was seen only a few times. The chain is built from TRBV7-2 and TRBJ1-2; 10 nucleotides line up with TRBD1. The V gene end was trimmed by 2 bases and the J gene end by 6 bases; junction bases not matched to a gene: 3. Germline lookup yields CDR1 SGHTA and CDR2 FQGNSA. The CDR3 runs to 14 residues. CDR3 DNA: TGTGCCAGCAGCTTATTGGGGACAGGGGATGGCTACACCTTC. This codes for CASSLLGTGDGYTF.

The CDR3 DNA reads as TGTGCCAGCAGTAGGGGTATGAACACTGAAGCTTTCTTT. Protein product: CASSRGMNTEAFF. The V gene is TRBV12-3 or TRBV12-4, the J gene TRBJ1-1; possibly TRBD1 for D (5 bases). V lost 5 bases, J lost 0 bases, and 7 bases lay in between. The CDR3 is 13 residues long.

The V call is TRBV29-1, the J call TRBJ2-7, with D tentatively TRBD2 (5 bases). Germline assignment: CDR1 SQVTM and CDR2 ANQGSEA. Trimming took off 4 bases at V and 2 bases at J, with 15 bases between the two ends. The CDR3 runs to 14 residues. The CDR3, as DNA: TGCAGCGTTGCCGGCGGGCTGAAGGCCTACGAGCAGTACTTC. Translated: CSVAGGLKAYEQYF.

The CDR3 loop is CATSREGGDGYTGELFF. The CDR3, as DNA: TGTGCCACCAGCAGAGAGGGCGGGGACGGATACACCGGGGAGCTGTTTTTT. V gene TRBV15 combines with J gene TRBJ2-2; tentatively, D is TRBD2 (6 bases). With 0 bases removed from V and 3 bases from J, the gap between germline ends came to 14 bases. The V gene's germline CDR1 is LNHNV and CDR2 YYDKDF (reference sequence). This CDR3 contains 17 residues.

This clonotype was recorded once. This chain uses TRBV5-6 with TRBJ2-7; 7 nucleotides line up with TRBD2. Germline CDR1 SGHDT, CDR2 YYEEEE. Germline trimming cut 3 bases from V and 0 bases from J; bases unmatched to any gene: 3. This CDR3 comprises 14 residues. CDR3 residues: CASSSRDYSYEQYF. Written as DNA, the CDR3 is TGTGCCAGCAGCTCAAGGGACTACTCCTACGAGCAGTACTTC.

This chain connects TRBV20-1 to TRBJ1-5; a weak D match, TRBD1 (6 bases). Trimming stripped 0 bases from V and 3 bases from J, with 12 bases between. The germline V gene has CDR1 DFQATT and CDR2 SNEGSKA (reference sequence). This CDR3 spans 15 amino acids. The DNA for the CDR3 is TGCAGTGCTAGAGATGGCAGGGGCACCAATCAGCCCCAGCATTTT. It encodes CSARDGRGTNQPQHF.